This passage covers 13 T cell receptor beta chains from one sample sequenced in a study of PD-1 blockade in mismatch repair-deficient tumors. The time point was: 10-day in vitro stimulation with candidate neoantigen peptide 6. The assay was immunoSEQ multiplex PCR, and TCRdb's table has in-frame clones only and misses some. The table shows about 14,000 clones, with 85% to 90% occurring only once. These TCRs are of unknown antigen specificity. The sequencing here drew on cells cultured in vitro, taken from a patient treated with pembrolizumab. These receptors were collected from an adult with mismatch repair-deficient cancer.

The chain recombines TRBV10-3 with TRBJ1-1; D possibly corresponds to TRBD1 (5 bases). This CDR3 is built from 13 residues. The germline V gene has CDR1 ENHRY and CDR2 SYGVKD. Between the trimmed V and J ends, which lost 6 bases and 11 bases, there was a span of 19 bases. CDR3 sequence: CAIRETQGGEAFF. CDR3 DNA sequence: TGTGCCATCAGGGAAACTCAGGGCGGAGAGGCTTTCTTT.

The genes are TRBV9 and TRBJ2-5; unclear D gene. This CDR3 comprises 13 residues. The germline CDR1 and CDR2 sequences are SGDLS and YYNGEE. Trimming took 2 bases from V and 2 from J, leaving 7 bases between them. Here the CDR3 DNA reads TGTGCCAGCAGCGTTCTAGGGCAAGAGACCCAGTACTTC. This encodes CASSVLGQETQYF.

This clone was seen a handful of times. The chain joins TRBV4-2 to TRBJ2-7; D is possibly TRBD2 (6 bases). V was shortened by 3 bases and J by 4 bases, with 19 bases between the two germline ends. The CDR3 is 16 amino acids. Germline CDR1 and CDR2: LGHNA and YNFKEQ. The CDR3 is CASSHSTGEQEYEQYF. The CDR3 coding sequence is TGTGCCAGCAGCCATTCGACGGGAGAACAGGAATACGAGCAGTACTTC.

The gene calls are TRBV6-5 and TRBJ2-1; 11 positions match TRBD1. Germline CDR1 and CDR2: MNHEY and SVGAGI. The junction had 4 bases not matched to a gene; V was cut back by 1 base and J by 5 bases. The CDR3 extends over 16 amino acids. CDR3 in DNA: TGTGCCAGCAGTTACTTTTGGACAGGGGGCCACAATGAGCAGTTCTTC. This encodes CASSYFWTGGHNEQFF.

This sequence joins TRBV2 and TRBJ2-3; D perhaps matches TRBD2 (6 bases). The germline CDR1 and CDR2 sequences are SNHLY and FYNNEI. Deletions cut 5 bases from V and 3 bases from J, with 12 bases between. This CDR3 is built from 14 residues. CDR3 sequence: CASSFGSGTDTQYF. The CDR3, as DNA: TGTGCCAGCAGTTTCGGGAGCGGGACAGATACGCAGTATTTT.

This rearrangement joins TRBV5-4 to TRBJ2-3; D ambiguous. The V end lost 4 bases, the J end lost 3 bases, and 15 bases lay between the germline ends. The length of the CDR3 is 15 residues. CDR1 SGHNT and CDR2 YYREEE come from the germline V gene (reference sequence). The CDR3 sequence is CASSLELVGTDTQYF. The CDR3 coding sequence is TGTGCCAGCAGCCTGGAACTGGTGGGGACAGATACGCAGTATTTT. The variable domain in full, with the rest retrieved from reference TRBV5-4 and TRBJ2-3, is ETGVTQSPTHLIKTRGQQVTLRCSSQSGHNTVSWYQQALGQGPQFIFQYYREEENGRGNFPPRFSGLQFPNYSSELNVNALELDDSALYLCASSLELVGTDTQYFGPGTRLTVL.

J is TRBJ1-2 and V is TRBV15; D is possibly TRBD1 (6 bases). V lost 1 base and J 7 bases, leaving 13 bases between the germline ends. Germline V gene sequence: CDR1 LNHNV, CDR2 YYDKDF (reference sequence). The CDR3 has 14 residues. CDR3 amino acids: CATSRAQGGFGYTF. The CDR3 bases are TGTGCCACCAGCAGAGCACAGGGTGGATTTGGCTACACCTTC.

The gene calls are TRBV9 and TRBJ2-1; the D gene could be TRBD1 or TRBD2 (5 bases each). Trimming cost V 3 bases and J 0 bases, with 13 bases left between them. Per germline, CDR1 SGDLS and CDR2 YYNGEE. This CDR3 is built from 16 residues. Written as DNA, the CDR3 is TGTGCCAGCAGCGGTAGGTGGGGGAGCTCCTACAATGAGCAGTTCTTC. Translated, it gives CASSGRWGSSYNEQFF. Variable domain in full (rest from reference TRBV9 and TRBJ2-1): DSGVTQTPKHLITATGQRVTLRCSPRSGDLSVYWYQQSLDQGLQFLIQYYNGEERAKGNILERFSAQQFPDLHSELNLSSLELGDSALYFCASSGRWGSSYNEQFFGPGTRLTVL.

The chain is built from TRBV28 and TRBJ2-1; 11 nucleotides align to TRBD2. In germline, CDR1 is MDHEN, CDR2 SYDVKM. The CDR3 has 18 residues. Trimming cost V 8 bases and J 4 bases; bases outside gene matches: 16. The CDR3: CASLELAGAKGEYNEQFF. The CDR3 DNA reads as TGTGCCAGCCTTGAACTAGCGGGAGCTAAGGGGGAATACAATGAGCAGTTCTTC.

CDR3 region: CASSPGLANTGELFF. In DNA, the CDR3 is TGTGCCAGCAGCCCGGGACTCGCGAACACCGGGGAGCTGTTTTTT. J is TRBJ2-2 and V is TRBV7-3, with a possible D match to TRBD2 (6 bases). Germline values: CDR1 SGHTA, CDR2 FQGTGA. The V gene lost 5 bases and the J gene lost 0 bases, with 10 bases spanning the gap. The CDR3 runs 15 residues.

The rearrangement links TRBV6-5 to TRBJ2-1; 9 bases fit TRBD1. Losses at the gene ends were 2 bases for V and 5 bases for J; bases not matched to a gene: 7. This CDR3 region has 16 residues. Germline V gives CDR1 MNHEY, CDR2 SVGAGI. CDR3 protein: CASSYQGTGQNNEQFF. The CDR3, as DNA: TGTGCCAGCAGTTACCAAGGGACAGGGCAAAACAATGAGCAGTTCTTC.

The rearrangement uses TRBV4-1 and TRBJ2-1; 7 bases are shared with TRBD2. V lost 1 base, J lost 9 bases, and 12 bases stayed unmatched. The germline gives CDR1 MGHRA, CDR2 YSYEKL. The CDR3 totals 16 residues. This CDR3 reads CASSQGVASGLGEQFF. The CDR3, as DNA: TGCGCCAGCAGCCAAGGTGTGGCTAGCGGCCTAGGTGAGCAGTTCTTC.

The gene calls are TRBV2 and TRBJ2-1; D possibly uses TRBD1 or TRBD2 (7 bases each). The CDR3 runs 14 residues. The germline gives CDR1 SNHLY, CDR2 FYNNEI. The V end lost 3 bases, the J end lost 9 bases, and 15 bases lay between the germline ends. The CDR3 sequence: CASSDGRGRVEQFF. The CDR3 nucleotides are TGTGCCAGCAGTGATGGGAGGGGGCGGGTTGAGCAGTTCTTC.